The 23 T cell receptor beta chains below all came from one sample that was sequenced in a study of blood T cell repertoires in COVID-19. Assay: immunoSEQ multiplex PCR; the TCRdb copy retains only in-frame clones and omits some. The data show around 68,000 clones, around 80% seen once. Sequenced: peripheral blood. These receptors originate from a human donor in a cohort sampled during active COVID-19.

This chain connects TRBV7-9 to TRBJ1-2, with 11 bases identical to TRBD1. Germline CDR1 and CDR2: SEHNR and FQNEAQ (reference sequence). The J segment lost 8 bases and the V segment lost 6 bases, leaving 14 bases of the junction unmatched. This CDR3 has 16 residues. CDR3 sequence (DNA): TGTGCCAGCAGTCTTAGGGTTGGACAGGGGGCTGGAGGCTACACCTTC. This translates into CASSLRVGQGAGGYTF.

This clone showed up just once. This chain joins TRBV7-2 and TRBJ2-1, with TRBD2 as a possible D gene (5 bases). With 9 bases removed from V and 4 bases from J, the gap between germline ends came to 10 bases. The germline CDR1 and CDR2 sequences are SGHTA and FQGNSA. This CDR3 is 12 amino acids long. The DNA of the CDR3 is TGTGCCAGTTTACGAGGGTACAATGAGCAGTTCTTC. Translating gives CASLRGYNEQFF. The complete variable domain, with remaining parts taken from reference TRBV7-2 and TRBJ2-1, reads GAGVSQSPSNKVTEKGKDVELRCDPISGHTALYWYRQSLGQGLEFLIYFQGNSAPDKSGLPSDRFSAERTGGSVSTLTIQRTQQEDSAVYLCASLRGYNEQFFGPGTRLTVL.

A few counts support this clone. J is TRBJ1-2 and V is TRBV2; D is possibly TRBD1 (6 bases). Trimming left V 2 bases short and J 4 bases short, with 14 bases between. The germline CDR1 and CDR2 sequences are SNHLY and FYNNEI. CDR3 length: 15 amino acids. CDR3 DNA: TGTGCCAGCAGTGAATACGGGGGGCCCGGCTATGGCTACACCTTC. Translation gives CASSEYGGPGYGYTF.

The chain employs TRBV5-1 and TRBJ1-2, with D tentatively TRBD1 (6 bases). The CDR3 is 15 residues long. The germline CDR1 and CDR2 sequences are SGHRS and YFSETQ. V lost 2 bases and J lost 1, with 12 bases in between. The CDR3 loop is CASSLGTPVNYGYTF. CDR3 bases: TGCGCCAGCAGCTTAGGGACACCTGTTAACTATGGCTACACCTTC.

The chain employs TRBV7-9 and TRBJ1-2; 8 bases line up with TRBD1. Germline loops: CDR1 SEHNR, CDR2 FQNEAQ (reference sequence). The CDR3 is 13 residues long. The junction had 6 bases not matched to a gene; V was cut back by 4 bases and J by 8 bases. The CDR3 protein is CASSSRTGSGYTF. Here the CDR3 DNA reads TGTGCCAGCAGCTCTCGGACAGGGAGCGGCTACACCTTC.

V gene TRBV4-2 combines with J gene TRBJ2-3, with a possible D match to TRBD2 (6 bases). Germline V gene lookup returns CDR1 LGHNA and CDR2 YNFKEQ. The CDR3 covers 14 residues. V lost 0 bases and J lost 6, with 10 bases in between. The CDR3 nucleotides are TGTGCCAGCAGCCAAGAGACGGGAGCGGATACGCAGTATTTT. Translated, it gives CASSQETGADTQYF.

The V call is TRBV7-6, the J call TRBJ2-3; maybe TRBD1 (6 bases). The CDR3 loop spans 14 amino acids. Germline V gene sequence: CDR1 SGHVS, CDR2 FNYEAQ. V gave up 0 bases and J gave up 4 bases, with 8 bases separating them. The DNA for the CDR3 is TGTGCCAGCAGCTTAGCGGCAGGGGCAGATACGCAGTATTTT. Protein product: CASSLAAGADTQYF.

The rearrangement links TRBV6-5 to TRBJ2-3; TRBD1 matches at 7 bases. The CDR3 loop spans 14 amino acids. Germline V lookup: CDR1 MNHEY, CDR2 SVGAGI. The trim removed 8 bases at V and 1 base at J, leaving 6 bases unmatched. CDR3 region: CASQQGSRTDTQYF. CDR3 nucleotides: TGTGCCAGCCAACAGGGGAGCCGCACAGATACGCAGTATTTT.

This chain links TRBV11-2 with TRBJ2-3, with TRBD1 identical over 7 bases. CDR1 SGHAT and CDR2 FQNNGV come from the germline V gene. V lost 3 bases, J lost 5 bases, and 2 bases stayed unmatched. This CDR3 spans 13 amino acids. CDR3 sequence reads: CASSFTGEDTQYF. DNA for the CDR3: TGTGCCAGCAGCTTTACAGGGGAAGATACGCAGTATTTT.

The chain joins TRBV11-2 to TRBJ2-3, with TRBD2 identical over 9 bases. After removal of 3 bases from V and 4 bases from J, the junction contained 5 bases not matched to a gene. CDR1 and CDR2 (germline): SGHAT, FQNNGV. The CDR3 loop spans 15 amino acids. CDR3 in DNA: TGTGCCAGCAGCTTCCTAGCGGGATCGGCAGATACGCAGTATTTT. It is translated as CASSFLAGSADTQYF.

This rearrangement joins TRBV7-8 to TRBJ2-7, with 8 nucleotides matching TRBD1. The CDR3 sequence is 17 residues long. V shed 1 base and J 0 bases; nucleotides not matched to a gene: 8. Germline lookup yields CDR1 SGHVS and CDR2 FQNEAQ. The CDR3 bases are TGTGCCAGCAGCTTAGGGACAGGGTCCCTTTCCTCCTACGAGCAGTACTTC. Its protein is CASSLGTGSLSSYEQYF.

The rearrangement links TRBV24-1 to TRBJ2-7; possibly TRBD2 for D (5 bases). The length of the CDR3 is 14 residues. Germline V lookup: CDR1 KGHDR, CDR2 SFDVKD. V lost 3 bases and J 6 bases, leaving 14 bases between the germline ends. The DNA of the CDR3 is TGTGCCACCAGTGATCCGGGAAACCCGTTCGAGCAGTACTTC. Translated: CATSDPGNPFEQYF.

The rearrangement joins TRBV29-1 to TRBJ2-1, with D tentatively TRBD2 (5 bases). Trimming removed 2 bases at V and 7 bases at J, with 12 bases between. CDR3 length: 13 amino acids. From germline, CDR1 is SQVTM and CDR2 ANQGSEA. For the CDR3, the DNA is TGCAGCGTTGAAAACGGGAACGGGAATGAGCAGTTCTTC. Amino acid sequence: CSVENGNGNEQFF.

This clone has just one count. The gene calls are TRBV28 and TRBJ1-3; no reliable D call. The ends were cut back, 1 base at V and 1 base at J, with 5 bases in the middle. CDR3 length equals 14 residues. Germline loops: CDR1 MDHEN, CDR2 SYDVKM. For the CDR3, the DNA is TGTGCCAGCAGTTTATTACTATCTGGAAACACCATATATTTT. Translated: CASSLLLSGNTIYF.

This sequence joins TRBV5-1 and TRBJ2-2, with 9 bases lining up with TRBD1. With 3 bases clipped from V and 3 bases from J, the junction kept 3 bases outside the gene matches. CDR3 length equals 15 residues. Looked up from germline, CDR1 is SGHRS and CDR2 is YFSETQ. For the CDR3, the DNA is TGCGCCAGCAGCTCCGGGACAGGGTACACCGGGGAGCTGTTTTTT. It encodes CASSSGTGYTGELFF.

The rearrangement uses TRBV25-1 and TRBJ1-1, with 7 bases identical to TRBD1. Germline V gives CDR1 MGHDK, CDR2 SYGVNS. The trim removed 7 bases at V and 1 base at J, leaving 9 bases unmatched. This CDR3 has 15 amino acids. The chain's CDR3 is CASTRAGGTNTEAFF. The CDR3 nucleotides are TGTGCCAGCACCCGGGCAGGGGGGACGAACACTGAAGCTTTCTTT.

The table lists this clone with a few counts. This chain joins TRBV20-1 and TRBJ2-3, with D possibly TRBD2 on 6 matching bases. CDR1 is DFQATT, CDR2 SNEGSKA, per germline (reference sequence). This CDR3 region has 11 residues. V dropped 6 bases and J dropped 8 bases, with 12 bases sitting between them. DNA for the CDR3: TGCAGTGCGCGGATGGAGGGTACGCAGTATTTT. Translating it yields CSARMEGTQYF.

J is TRBJ2-1 and V is TRBV11-2; 14 nucleotides line up with TRBD2. Germline V gene data show CDR1 as SGHAT and CDR2 as FQNNGV. Unmatched junction bases numbered 2, after V lost 6 bases and J lost 4 bases. This CDR3 has 15 residues. The CDR3 loop reads CASRGLAGVYNEQFF. The CDR3 DNA sequence: TGTGCCAGCAGGGGACTAGCGGGAGTGTACAATGAGCAGTTCTTC. Complete variable domain (other parts from reference TRBV11-2 and TRBJ2-1): EAGVAQSPRYKIIEKRQSVAFWCNPISGHATLYWYQQILGQGPKLLIQFQNNGVVDDSQLPKDRFSAERLKGVDSTLKIQPAKLEDSAVYLCASRGLAGVYNEQFFGPGTRLTVL.

The chain recombines TRBV4-1 with TRBJ1-1, with no clear D. V lost 0 bases, J lost 1 base, and 6 bases lay in between. Per the germline V gene, CDR1 is MGHRA and CDR2 is YSYEKL. The CDR3 length is 14 residues. This chain's CDR3 is CASSQDAGNTEAFF. CDR3 in DNA: TGCGCCAGCAGCCAAGATGCCGGGAACACTGAAGCTTTCTTT.

This clone has just one count. The chain links TRBV20-1 to TRBJ2-1, with 10 positions matching TRBD1. The length of the CDR3 is 15 residues. Trimming removed 3 bases from V and 3 bases from J; junction bases left unmatched: 5. CDR1 is DFQATT and CDR2 is SNEGSKA in the germline V gene (reference sequence). The CDR3 nucleotides read TGCAGTGCTAGTCGACGGACAGGGGGCTACAATGAGCAGTTCTTC. This gives the protein CSASRRTGGYNEQFF.

The V gene is TRBV24-1, the J gene TRBJ2-1, with 10 bases fitting TRBD2. CDR1 is KGHDR, CDR2 SFDVKD, per germline. J was trimmed by 0 bases and V by 2 bases; bases with no gene match: 3. The CDR3 extends over 17 amino acids. The CDR3: CATSDSPSGSSYNEQFF. The CDR3 DNA reads TGTGCCACCAGTGATTCTCCTAGCGGGAGCTCCTACAATGAGCAGTTCTTC.

The chain recombines TRBV5-8 with TRBJ1-1; TRBD1 matches at 10 bases. The junction had 6 bases not matched to a gene; V was cut back by 4 bases and J by 0 bases. Per germline, CDR1 SGHTS and CDR2 YDEGEE. This CDR3 is built from 16 residues. Here the CDR3 DNA reads TGTGCCAGCAGCCCCGACAGGGGGCGGTTGAACACTGAAGCTTTCTTT. It codes for CASSPDRGRLNTEAFF.

The V and J genes are TRBV5-8 and TRBJ2-7; D is unclear. Deletions cut 1 base from V and 0 bases from J, with 11 bases between. Germline CDR1 SGHTS, CDR2 YDEGEE. This CDR3 has 15 amino acids. This CDR3 reads CASSLMQPSSYEQYF. The CDR3 DNA reads TGTGCCAGCAGCTTGATGCAGCCTAGCTCCTACGAGCAGTACTTC.